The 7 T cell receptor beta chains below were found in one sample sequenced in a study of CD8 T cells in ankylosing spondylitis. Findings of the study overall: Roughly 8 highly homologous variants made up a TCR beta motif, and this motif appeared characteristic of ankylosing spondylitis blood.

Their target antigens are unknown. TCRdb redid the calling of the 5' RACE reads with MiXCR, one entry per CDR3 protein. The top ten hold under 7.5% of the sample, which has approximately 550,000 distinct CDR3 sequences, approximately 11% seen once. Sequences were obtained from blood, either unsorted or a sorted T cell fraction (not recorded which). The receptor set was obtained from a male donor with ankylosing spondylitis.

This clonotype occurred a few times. The CDR3 sequence: CASSGQLAETQYF. The CDR3 coding sequence is TGTGCCAGTAGTGGACAGCTCGCAGAGACCCAGTACTTC. J is TRBJ2-5 and V is TRBV19; weak D call: TRBD1 (6 bases). CDR3 length: 13 amino acids. Germline CDR1 is LNHDA and CDR2 is SQIVND (reference sequence). The V end lost 5 bases, the J end lost 4 bases, and 11 bases lay between the germline ends.

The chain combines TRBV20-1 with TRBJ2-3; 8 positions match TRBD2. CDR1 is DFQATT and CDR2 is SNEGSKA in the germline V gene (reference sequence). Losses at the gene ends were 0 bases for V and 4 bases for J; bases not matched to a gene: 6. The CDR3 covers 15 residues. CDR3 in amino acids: CSARDHGRGADTQYF. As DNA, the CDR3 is TGCAGTGCTAGAGATCACGGGAGGGGGGCAGATACGCAGTATTTT.

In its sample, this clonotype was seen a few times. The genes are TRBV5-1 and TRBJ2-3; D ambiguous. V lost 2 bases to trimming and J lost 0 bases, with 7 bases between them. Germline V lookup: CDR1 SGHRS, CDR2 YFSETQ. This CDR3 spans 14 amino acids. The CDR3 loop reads CASSLSASTDTQYF. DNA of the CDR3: TGCGCCAGCAGCTTATCGGCTAGCACAGATACGCAGTATTTT. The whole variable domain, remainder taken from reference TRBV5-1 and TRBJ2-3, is KAGVTQTPRYLIKTRGQQVTLSCSPISGHRSVSWYQQTPGQGLQFLFEYFSETQRNKGNFPGRFSGRQFSNSRSEMNVSTLELGDSALYLCASSLSASTDTQYFGPGTRLTVL.

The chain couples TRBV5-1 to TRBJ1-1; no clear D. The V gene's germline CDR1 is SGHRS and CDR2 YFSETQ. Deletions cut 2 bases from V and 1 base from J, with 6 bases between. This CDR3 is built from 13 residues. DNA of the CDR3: TGCGCCAGCAGCTTCGACCAGAACACTGAAGCTTTCTTT. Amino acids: CASSFDQNTEAFF.

The DNA for the CDR3 is TGCAGTGCTAGAGAGCCTTCCGAGCGGGAGGGATACAATGAGCAGTTCTTC. It specifies CSAREPSEREGYNEQFF. The chain uses TRBV20-1 and TRBJ2-1; TRBD2 matches at 10 bases. Looked up from germline, CDR1 is DFQATT and CDR2 is SNEGSKA (reference sequence). V trimming: 0 bases; J trimming: 4 bases; junction bases outside the gene matches: 9. The CDR3 extends over 17 amino acids.

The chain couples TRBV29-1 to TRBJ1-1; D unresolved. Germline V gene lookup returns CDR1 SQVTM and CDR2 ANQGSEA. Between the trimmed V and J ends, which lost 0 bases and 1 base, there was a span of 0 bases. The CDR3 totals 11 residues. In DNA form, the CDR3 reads TGCAGCGTTGAAGAGAACACTGAAGCTTTCTTT. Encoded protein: CSVEENTEAFF.

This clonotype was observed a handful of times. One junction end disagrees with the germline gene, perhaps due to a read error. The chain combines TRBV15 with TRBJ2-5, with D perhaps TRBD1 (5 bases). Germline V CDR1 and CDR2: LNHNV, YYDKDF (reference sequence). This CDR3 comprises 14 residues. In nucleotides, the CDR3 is TGTGCCACCACATGGGGCAGCCCTCCAGAGCCCCAGTACTTC. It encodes CATTWGSPPEPQYF.